This T cell receptor (beta chain) comes out of a study of early stage breast cancer tumors. The protocol was immunoSEQ multiplex PCR, while the TCRdb copy is restricted to in-frame clones and leaves out a portion. The sample carries tens of thousands of clones, more than 65% recorded once. The V end lost 1 base, the J end lost 0 bases, and 11 bases lay between the germline ends. Germline V lookup: CDR1 SGHRS, CDR2 YFSETQ. The CDR3 spans 16 residues. The J gene is TRBJ1-3, the V gene TRBV5-1, with D possibly being TRBD1 (5 bases). The TCR comes from a person between 55 and 69 years old with breast cancer. The sample comprised blood. In DNA form, the CDR3 reads TGCGCCAGCAGCTTGCTGGGGCAAACCTCTGGAAACACCATATATTTT. Its protein is CASSLLGQTSGNTIYF.